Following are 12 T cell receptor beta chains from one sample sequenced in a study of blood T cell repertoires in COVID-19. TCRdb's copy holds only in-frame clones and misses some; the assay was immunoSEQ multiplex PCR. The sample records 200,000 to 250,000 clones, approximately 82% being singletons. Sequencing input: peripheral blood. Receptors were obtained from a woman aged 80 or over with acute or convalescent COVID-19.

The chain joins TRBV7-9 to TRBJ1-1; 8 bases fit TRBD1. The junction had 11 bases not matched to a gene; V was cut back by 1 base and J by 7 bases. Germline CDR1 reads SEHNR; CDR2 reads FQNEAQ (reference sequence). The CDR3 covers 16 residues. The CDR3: CASSLGRTGYAGEAFF. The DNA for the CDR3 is TGTGCCAGCAGCTTAGGCCGGACAGGGTACGCGGGTGAAGCTTTCTTT.

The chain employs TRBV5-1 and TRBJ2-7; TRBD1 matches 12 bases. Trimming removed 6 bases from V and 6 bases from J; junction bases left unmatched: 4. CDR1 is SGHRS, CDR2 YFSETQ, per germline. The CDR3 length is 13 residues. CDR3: CASNRDRGREQYF. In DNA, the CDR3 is TGCGCCAGCAACCGGGACAGGGGGCGCGAGCAGTACTTC. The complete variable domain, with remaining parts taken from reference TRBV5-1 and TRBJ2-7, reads KAGVTQTPRYLIKTRGQQVTLSCSPISGHRSVSWYQQTPGQGLQFLFEYFSETQRNKGNFPGRFSGRQFSNSRSEMNVSTLELGDSALYLCASNRDRGREQYFGPGTRLTVT.

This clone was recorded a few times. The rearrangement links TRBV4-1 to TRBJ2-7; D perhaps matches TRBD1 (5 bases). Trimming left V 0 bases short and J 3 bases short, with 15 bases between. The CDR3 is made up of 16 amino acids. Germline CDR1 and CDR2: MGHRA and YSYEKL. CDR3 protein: CASSQDLTRVDYEQYF. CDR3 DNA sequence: TGCGCCAGCAGCCAAGATCTTACCAGGGTAGACTACGAGCAGTACTTC.

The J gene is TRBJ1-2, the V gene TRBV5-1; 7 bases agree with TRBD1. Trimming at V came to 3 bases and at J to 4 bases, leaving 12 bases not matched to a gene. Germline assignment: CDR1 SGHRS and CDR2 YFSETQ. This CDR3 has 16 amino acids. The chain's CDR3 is CASSSSLTGVGYGYTF. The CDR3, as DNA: TGCGCCAGCAGCTCATCACTAACAGGGGTTGGCTATGGCTACACCTTC.

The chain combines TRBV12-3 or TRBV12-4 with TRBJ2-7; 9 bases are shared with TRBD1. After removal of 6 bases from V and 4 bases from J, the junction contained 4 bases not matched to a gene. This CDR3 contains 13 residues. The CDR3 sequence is CASSRQGVYEQYF. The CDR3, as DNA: TGTGCCAGCAGCCGACAGGGGGTATACGAGCAGTACTTC.

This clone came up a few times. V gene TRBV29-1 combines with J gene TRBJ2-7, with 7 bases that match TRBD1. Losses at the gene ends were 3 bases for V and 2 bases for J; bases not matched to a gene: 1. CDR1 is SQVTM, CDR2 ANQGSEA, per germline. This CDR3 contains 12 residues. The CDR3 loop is CSVDTGAYEQYF. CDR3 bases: TGCAGCGTTGATACAGGGGCCTACGAGCAGTACTTC.

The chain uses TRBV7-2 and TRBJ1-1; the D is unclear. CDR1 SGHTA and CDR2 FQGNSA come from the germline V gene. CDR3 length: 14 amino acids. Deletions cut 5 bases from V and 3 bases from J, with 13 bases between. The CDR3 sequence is CASSTYRRYTEAFF. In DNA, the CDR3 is TGTGCCAGCAGCACATACAGACGGTACACTGAAGCTTTCTTT.

CDR3 protein: CASSPLLQYF. CDR3 bases: TGTGCCAGCAGCCCCTTATTGCAGTACTTC. This rearrangement joins TRBV7-2 to TRBJ2-7; D not resolved. Per the germline V gene, CDR1 is SGHTA and CDR2 is FQGNSA. This CDR3 spans 10 amino acids. V was pared by 5 bases and J by 9 bases, with 8 bases between.

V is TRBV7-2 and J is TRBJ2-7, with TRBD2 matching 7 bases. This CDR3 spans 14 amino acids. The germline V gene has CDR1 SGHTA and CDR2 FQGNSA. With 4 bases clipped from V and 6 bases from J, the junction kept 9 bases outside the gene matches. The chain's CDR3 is CASSSGTISGEQYF. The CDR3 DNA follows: TGTGCCAGCAGCTCAGGGACTATTTCTGGCGAGCAGTACTTC.

The CDR3 DNA is TGTGCCAGCAGCCAGAGGACACAGGGAGGGAGGGAGACCCAGTACTTC. It encodes CASSQRTQGGRETQYF. The rearrangement links TRBV4-2 to TRBJ2-5; D possibly corresponds to TRBD2 (7 bases). Germline V lookup: CDR1 LGHNA, CDR2 YNFKEQ. V lost 3 bases to trimming and J lost 5 bases, with 19 bases between them. The CDR3 loop spans 16 amino acids.

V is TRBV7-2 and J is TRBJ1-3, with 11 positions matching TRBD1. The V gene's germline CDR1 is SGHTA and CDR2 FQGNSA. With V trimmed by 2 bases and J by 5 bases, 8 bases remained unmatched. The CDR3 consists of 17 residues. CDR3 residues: CASSLLRTGGGRNTIYF. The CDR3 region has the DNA TGTGCCAGCAGCTTACTCCGGACAGGGGGCGGTAGAAACACCATATATTTT.

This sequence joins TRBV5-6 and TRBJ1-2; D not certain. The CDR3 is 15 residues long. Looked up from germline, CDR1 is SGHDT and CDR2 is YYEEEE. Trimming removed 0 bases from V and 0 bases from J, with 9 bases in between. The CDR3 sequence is CASSLAGRSNYGYTF. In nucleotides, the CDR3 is TGTGCCAGCAGCTTGGCAGGCAGATCTAACTATGGCTACACCTTC.